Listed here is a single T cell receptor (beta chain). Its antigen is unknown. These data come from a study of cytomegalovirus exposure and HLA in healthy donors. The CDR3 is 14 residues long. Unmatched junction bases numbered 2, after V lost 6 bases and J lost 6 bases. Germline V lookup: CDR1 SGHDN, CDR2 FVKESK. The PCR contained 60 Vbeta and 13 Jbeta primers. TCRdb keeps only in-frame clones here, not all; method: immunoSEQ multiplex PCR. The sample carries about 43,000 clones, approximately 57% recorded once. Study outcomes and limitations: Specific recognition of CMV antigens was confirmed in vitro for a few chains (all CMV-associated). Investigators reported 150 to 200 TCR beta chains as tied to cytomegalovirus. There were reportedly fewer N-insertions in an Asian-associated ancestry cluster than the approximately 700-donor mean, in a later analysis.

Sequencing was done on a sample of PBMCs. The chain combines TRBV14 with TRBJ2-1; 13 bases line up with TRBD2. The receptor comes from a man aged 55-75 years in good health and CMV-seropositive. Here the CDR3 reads CASSRTSGSNEQFF. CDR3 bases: TGTGCCAGCAGTCGGACTAGCGGGAGCAATGAGCAGTTCTTC.